Described below is a single T cell receptor (beta chain) sequence and its context. What it binds is unknown. The PCR used 60 Vbeta and 13 Jbeta primers. The data were produced by immunoSEQ multiplex PCR, yet TCRdb's version contains in-frame clones alone and is incomplete. The sample lists approximately 140,000 clones; roughly 88% were seen once. The data belong to a study of cytomegalovirus exposure and HLA in healthy donors. Study-wide results and caveats: Through in vitro validation, a few CMV-associated chains were shown to be specific for CMV antigens.

Losses at the gene ends were 3 bases for V and 4 bases for J; bases not matched to a gene: 6. This CDR3 has 14 amino acids. The V gene's germline CDR1 is SGHRS and CDR2 YFSETQ. The chain uses TRBV5-1 and TRBJ2-5, with 7 positions matching TRBD2. The source is a woman aged 35 to 49 in good health and CMV-seronegative. The material sequenced was PBMCs. The chain's CDR3 is CASSWEAGRETQYF. The CDR3 bases are TGCGCCAGCAGCTGGGAAGCGGGGCGAGAGACCCAGTACTTC.